What follows are 9 T cell receptor beta chains derived from one specimen sequenced in a study of blood T cell repertoires in COVID-19. Profiling relied on immunoSEQ multiplex PCR, and the TCRdb table lists in-frame clones only, not all of them. The top ten clones hold roughly 7.4% of a sample with approximately 81,000 clones, roughly 82% of them seen once. The specimen was peripheral blood. These receptors originate from a human donor in a cohort sampled during active COVID-19.

The CDR3 reads CASSSPRGKNTEAFF. The CDR3 coding sequence is TGTGCCAGCAGCTCTCCCAGGGGCAAGAACACTGAAGCTTTCTTT. The chain is built from TRBV5-4 and TRBJ1-1, with a possible D match to TRBD1 (6 bases). Per the germline V gene, CDR1 is SGHNT and CDR2 is YYREEE (reference sequence). This CDR3 is built from 15 residues. Trimming pared 3 bases from V and 1 base from J, leaving 13 bases between.

This rearrangement joins TRBV2 to TRBJ1-2; a possible D gene is TRBD1 (5 bases). The CDR3 runs 13 residues. Germline V gene sequence: CDR1 SNHLY, CDR2 FYNNEI. The V end was cut by 8 bases, the J end by 8 bases, with 18 bases between. DNA of the CDR3: TGTGCCAGCCTTTCGCGAAGGGGTGGCGGCTACACCTTC. Encoded protein: CASLSRRGGGYTF.

The chain has TRBV9 and TRBJ1-3; D is uncertain. CDR3 length: 18 amino acids. V gave up 0 bases and J gave up 0 bases, with 16 bases separating them. Per the germline V gene, CDR1 is SGDLS and CDR2 is YYNGEE. CDR3 in DNA: TGTGCCAGCAGCGTAGACACAGAAAGTTTTTACTCTGGAAACACCATATATTTT. As protein: CASSVDTESFYSGNTIYF.

The rearrangement uses TRBV4-1 and TRBJ2-1; tentative D call: TRBD1 (6 bases). Germline V gene lookup returns CDR1 MGHRA and CDR2 YSYEKL. The CDR3 spans 14 residues. The V end was cut by 2 bases, the J end by 6 bases, with 11 bases between. As DNA, the CDR3 is TGCGCCAGCAGCCAAACGGACAGAGGCAATGAGCAGTTCTTC. It yields the protein CASSQTDRGNEQFF.

This clone came up once. The chain joins TRBV6-5 to TRBJ1-4, with unresolved D. CDR3 size: 15 residues. Germline V gene data show CDR1 as MNHEY and CDR2 as SVGAGI. Trimming took 4 bases from V and 5 from J, leaving 14 bases between them. CDR3 nucleotides: TGTGCCAGCAGTTCTTTTACCCGGGTAAATGAAAAACTGTTTTTT. Its protein is CASSSFTRVNEKLFF.

The chain employs TRBV24-1 and TRBJ2-1; TRBD1 might be the D (5 bases). The germline gives CDR1 KGHDR, CDR2 SFDVKD. Trimming cost V 1 base and J 5 bases, with 14 bases left between them. This CDR3 is built from 16 residues. Written as DNA, the CDR3 is TGTGCCACCAGTGATTTTTCCCCGAAGGGGCACAATGAGCAGTTCTTC. Amino acids: CATSDFSPKGHNEQFF.

The table lists this clone with a few counts. The rearrangement joins TRBV6-5 to TRBJ1-1, with 9 nucleotides matching TRBD1. Germline CDR1 reads MNHEY; CDR2 reads SVGAGI. V lost 5 bases and J lost 3; bases outside the gene matches: 4. This CDR3 has 14 amino acids. CDR3 nucleotides: TGTGCCAGCAGTCAGGACAGGGGAGACACTGAAGCTTTCTTT. Protein: CASSQDRGDTEAFF.

The chain carries TRBV2 and TRBJ2-5, with D tentatively TRBD2 (5 bases). Trimming removed 6 bases at V and 5 bases at J, with 13 bases between. CDR1 is SNHLY, CDR2 FYNNEI, per germline. The CDR3 is made up of 13 amino acids. Here the CDR3 DNA reads TGTGCCAGCAGCCCCGCTACGGGGGAGACCCAGTACTTC. It codes for CASSPATGETQYF.

The chain links TRBV18 to TRBJ2-1; D ambiguous. Trimming took 3 bases from V and 1 from J, leaving 4 bases between them. CDR1 is KGHSH, CDR2 LQKENI, per germline. CDR3 size: 13 residues. In DNA, the CDR3 is TGTGCCAGCTCACCTTTATCCTACAATGAGCAGTTCTTC. It yields the protein CASSPLSYNEQFF.